These 15 T cell receptor beta chains were all obtained from the same sample, sequenced in a study of control samples from healthy donors and cancer patients. The data were produced by immunoSEQ multiplex PCR, yet TCRdb's version contains in-frame clones alone and is incomplete. The data hold about 100,000 clones, with roughly 93% observed a single time. Sequencing used blood. Receptors originate from a man younger than 35 in good health.

The chain couples TRBV30 to TRBJ2-2; 8 bases line up with TRBD1. CDR1 GTSNPN and CDR2 SVGIG come from the germline V gene (reference sequence). The J segment lost 5 bases and the V segment lost 3 bases, leaving 8 bases of the junction unmatched. This CDR3 has 15 amino acids. The CDR3 reads CAWSTGQGTTGELFF. CDR3 coding DNA: TGTGCCTGGAGCACAGGACAGGGCACAACCGGGGAGCTGTTTTTT.

The rearrangement uses TRBV5-6 and TRBJ1-2; TRBD1 aligns across 7 bases. The V gene's germline CDR1 is SGHDT and CDR2 YYEEEE. The length of the CDR3 is 15 residues. V shed 0 bases, J shed 0 bases, and the junction held 2 bases outside the gene matches. DNA for the CDR3: TGTGCCAGCAGCTTGGGGGACAGACCTAACTATGGCTACACCTTC. Translated, it gives CASSLGDRPNYGYTF.

The chain carries TRBV6-1 and TRBJ2-7; unclear D gene. Germline V CDR1 and CDR2: MNHNS, SASEGT. Trimming shortened V by 1 base and J by 5 bases, and 12 bases separated the two germline ends. This CDR3 spans 14 amino acids. The chain's CDR3 is CASSEVGRRDEQYF. In DNA form, the CDR3 reads TGTGCCAGCAGTGAAGTGGGCAGAAGGGACGAGCAGTACTTC.

The count of this clone is one. The rearrangement links TRBV29-1 to TRBJ1-2; the match to TRBD1 covers 8 bases. The CDR3 is 11 amino acids. CDR1 and CDR2 (germline): SQVTM, ANQGSEA. J gave up 6 bases and V 4 bases, and 1 base lay outside the gene matches. The CDR3 loop reads CSVGTGNGYTF. The DNA of the CDR3 is TGCAGCGTTGGGACAGGGAATGGCTACACCTTC.

The rearrangement links TRBV12-5 to TRBJ2-2; TRBD1 matches at 7 bases. Unmatched junction bases numbered 4, after V lost 5 bases and J lost 1 base. CDR1 is LGHNT, CDR2 FRNRAP, per germline. This CDR3 is 15 amino acids long. Here the CDR3 DNA reads TGTGCTAGTGGTACCCGGACAGGGAACACCGGGGAGCTGTTTTTT. Its protein product is CASGTRTGNTGELFF.

The chain uses TRBV2 and TRBJ2-5, with 8 positions matching TRBD1. The V segment lost 5 bases and the J segment 7 bases; nucleotides outside the gene matches: 12. Germline CDR1 reads SNHLY; CDR2 reads FYNNEI. The CDR3 loop spans 15 amino acids. CDR3 DNA sequence: TGTGCCAGCAGTTCCAGGACAGGGTTCTATGCGACCCAGTACTTC. This codes for CASSSRTGFYATQYF.

This chain uses TRBV28 with TRBJ1-3; no firm D call. Deletions cut 0 bases from V and 4 bases from J, with 10 bases between. CDR1 is MDHEN and CDR2 is SYDVKM in the germline V gene. The length of the CDR3 is 15 residues. CDR3 loop: CASSLWGTWGNTIYF. The DNA of the CDR3 is TGTGCCAGCAGTTTATGGGGCACCTGGGGAAACACCATATATTTT.

The chain recombines TRBV7-3 with TRBJ1-1; TRBD1 might be the D (6 bases). Between the trimmed V and J ends, which lost 0 bases and 0 bases, there was a span of 11 bases. The CDR3 has 16 amino acids. Per germline, CDR1 SGHTA and CDR2 FQGTGA. CDR3 DNA sequence: TGTGCCAGCAGCTTAACGTACGGGGGCCTGAACACTGAAGCTTTCTTT. Encoded protein: CASSLTYGGLNTEAFF.

The chain links TRBV6-1 to TRBJ2-7, with a weak D call TRBD1 (5 bases). In germline, CDR1 is MNHNS, CDR2 SASEGT. This CDR3 has 12 residues. Trimming shortened V by 3 bases and J by 4 bases, and 7 bases separated the two germline ends. This CDR3 is CASSEQGYEQYF. The CDR3 region has the DNA TGTGCCAGCAGTGAGCAGGGTTACGAGCAGTACTTC.

The chain is built from TRBV7-3 and TRBJ2-2; D uncertain. This CDR3 region has 17 residues. V was shortened by 1 base and J by 4 bases, with 16 bases between the two germline ends. Germline loops: CDR1 SGHTA, CDR2 FQGTGA. CDR3 coding DNA: TGTGCCAGCAGCTTAAGGCGATCGGATGTGGGCACCGGGGAGCTGTTTTTT. As protein: CASSLRRSDVGTGELFF.

This clone came up once. The J gene is TRBJ1-2, the V gene TRBV28; D call uncertain. Trimming left V 6 bases short and J 5 bases short, with 13 bases between. Germline loops: CDR1 MDHEN, CDR2 SYDVKM. The length of the CDR3 is 13 residues. CDR3 nucleotide sequence: TGTGCCAGCAGGTTGACGTCCGTTTATGGCTACACCTTC. It encodes CASRLTSVYGYTF.

The rearrangement joins TRBV13 to TRBJ2-6; TRBD1 matches at 8 bases. Germline values: CDR1 PRHDT, CDR2 FYEKMQ (reference sequence). The CDR3 has 19 residues. V lost 1 base to trimming and J lost 4 bases; unmatched junction nucleotides: 12. DNA for the CDR3: TGTGCCAGCAGCTTAGCCAGGGGGCCCGCCGCGTCAGGGGCCAACGTCCTGACTTTC. Its protein is CASSLARGPAASGANVLTF.

The V gene is TRBV2, the J gene TRBJ1-1; a possible D gene is TRBD1 (6 bases). The CDR3 consists of 16 residues. Germline assignment: CDR1 SNHLY and CDR2 FYNNEI. Deletions cut 8 bases from V and 3 bases from J, with 22 bases between. CDR3: CASPDFLGRGDTEAFF. The DNA for the CDR3 is TGTGCCAGCCCGGACTTTCTGGGCAGGGGAGACACTGAAGCTTTCTTT. The variable domain in full, with the rest retrieved from reference TRBV2 and TRBJ1-1, is EPEVTQTPSHQVTQMGQEVILRCVPISNHLYFYWYRQILGQKVEFLVSFYNNEISEKSEIFDDQFSVERPDGSNFTLKIRSTKLEDSAMYFCASPDFLGRGDTEAFFGQGTRLTVV.

The chain combines TRBV18 with TRBJ2-1, with TRBD2 matching over 11 bases. V lost 0 bases to trimming and J lost 0 bases; unmatched junction nucleotides: 13. Germline V lookup: CDR1 KGHSH, CDR2 LQKENI. The CDR3 sequence is 21 residues long. CDR3 sequence (DNA): TGTGCCAGCTCACCACCTCCTAGTCTAGCGGGGGGAAGAAGCTCCTACAATGAGCAGTTCTTC. It specifies CASSPPPSLAGGRSSYNEQFF.

This clone was found once. The V call is TRBV25-1, the J call TRBJ1-3; no clear D. Trimming removed 0 bases at V and 4 bases at J, with 19 bases between. The CDR3 runs to 18 residues. Per the germline V gene, CDR1 is MGHDK and CDR2 is SYGVNS. This CDR3 is CASSEYPLSQAGGNTIYF. CDR3 coding DNA: TGTGCCAGCAGTGAATACCCCTTATCTCAAGCTGGGGGAAACACCATATATTTT.